Listed below are T cell receptor beta chains from one sample, sequenced in a study of shared clonotypes between healthy human individuals. The method was immunoSEQ multiplex PCR; TCRdb's version includes in-frame clones alone and lacks a portion of them. The profile shows over a million clones, 98% of them singletons. Sequencing input: naive CD4+ T cells sorted from blood. The source is a man younger than 40 in good health. The CDR3 runs from the conserved cysteine through the conserved F or W. Each record gives: D gene, clone size, V gene, J gene, CDR3 protein, CDR3 DNA. D genes are given only for firm matches. Size values are once, few and many counts, or a class for expanded clones, and some rows have none.

>NA|NA|TRBV12-5|TRBJ2-7
CASGLERGPGAYEQYF
TGTGCTAGTGGTTTGGAAAGGGGCCCCGGGGCCTACGAGCAGTACTTC
>NA|NA|TRBV19|TRBJ2-6
CASRLDSGANVLTF
TGTGCCAGTAGACTTGACTCTGGGGCCAACGTCCTGACTTTC
>TRBD1|NA|TRBV7-2|TRBJ1-5
CASSPESRGQGLYQPQHF
TGTGCCAGCAGCCCGGAATCCCGAGGACAGGGTTTATATCAGCCCCAGCATTTT
>NA|NA|TRBV7-8|TRBJ1-1
CASSIRRNTEAFF
TGTGCCAGCAGTATTAGGAGGAACACTGAAGCTTTCTTT
>TRBD1|once|TRBV9|TRBJ2-7
CASSPGQKYYEQYF
TGTGCCAGCAGCCCGGGACAGAAGTATTACGAGCAGTACTTC
>NA|NA|TRBV11-1|TRBJ1-1
CASSLTTEAFF
TGTGCCAGCAGCTTGACCACTGAAGCTTTCTTT
>TRBD1|NA|TRBV29-1|TRBJ2-3
CSVRGRVTDTQYF
TGCAGCGTGAGGGGGCGAGTCACAGATACGCAGTATTTT
>NA|NA|TRBV28|TRBJ1-5
CASSPGEWYSQPQHF
TGTGCCAGCAGCCCGGGGGAATGGTACAGTCAGCCCCAGCATTTT
>NA|NA|TRBV29-1|TRBJ1-1
CSVRGRMNTEAFF
TGCAGCGTTCGTGGACGGATGAACACTGAAGCTTTCTTT
>NA|NA|TRBV5-1|TRBJ1-1
CASSQDGLNTEAFF
TGCGCCAGCAGCCAGGACGGATTGAACACTGAAGCTTTCTTT
>TRBD1|NA|TRBV18|TRBJ2-7
CASSPLGQGDEQYF
TGTGCCAGCTCACCATTAGGCCAGGGGGACGAGCAGTACTTC
>NA|NA|TRBV7-2|TRBJ2-1
CASSLTVYNEQFF
TGTGCCAGCAGCTTAACGGTTTACAATGAGCAGTTCTTC
>NA|NA|TRBV2|TRBJ2-7
CASSVLAATYYEQYF
TGTGCCAGCAGTGTTTTGGCGGCCACTTACTACGAGCAGTACTTC
>NA|once|TRBV11-2|TRBJ2-7
CASSLLRTGLYEQYF
TGTGCCAGCAGCTTATTAAGGACTGGTCTCTACGAGCAGTACTTC
>TRBD1|NA|TRBV9|TRBJ1-1
CASSPGTGGRRAEAFF
TGTGCCAGCAGCCCAGGGACAGGGGGAAGGAGGGCTGAAGCTTTCTTT
>TRBD2|NA|TRBV4-3|TRBJ2-3
CASSQESLAETDTQYF
TGCGCCAGCAGCCAAGAGTCGCTAGCGGAAACAGATACGCAGTATTTT
>NA|NA|TRBV19|TRBJ1-5
CASSIMEGAAQHF
TGTGCCAGTAGTATTATGGAGGGAGCGGCCCAGCATTTT
>TRBD1|NA|TRBV18|TRBJ2-3
CASSPGQGATRDTQYF
TGTGCCAGCTCACCGGGACAGGGGGCTACTAGGGATACGCAGTATTTT
>NA|NA|TRBV5-1|TRBJ2-2
CASSPQGGQYTGELFF
TGCGCCAGCAGCCCGCAGGGGGGGCAGTACACCGGGGAGCTGTTTTTT
>NA|once|TRBV5-4|TRBJ2-1
CASTPIGGDEQFF
TGTGCCAGCACCCCCATCGGGGGCGATGAGCAGTTCTTC
>NA|NA|TRBV6-4|TRBJ2-3
CASSADGPDTQYF
TGTGCCAGCAGCGCCGACGGACCAGATACGCAGTATTTT
>TRBD1|NA|TRBV27|TRBJ2-6
CASSPQGALGANVLTF
TGTGCCAGCAGTCCGCAGGGGGCGCTCGGGGCCAACGTCCTGACTTTC
>NA|NA|TRBV6-1|TRBJ2-7
CASEGFSYEQYF
TGTGCCAGCGAGGGATTCTCCTACGAGCAGTACTTC
>NA|NA|TRBV7-9|TRBJ1-4
CASSLLAGTEKLFF
TGTGCCAGCAGCTTACTAGCGGGTACCGAAAAACTGTTTTTT
>NA|NA|TRBV10-2|TRBJ1-6
CASSRIADSPLHF
TGCGCCAGCAGTCGGATTGCCGATTCACCCCTCCACTTT
>NA|once|TRBV29-1|TRBJ1-2
CSVTPYLNYGYTF
TGCAGCGTGACACCCTATCTTAACTATGGCTACACCTTC
>TRBD1|NA|TRBV29-1|TRBJ2-3
CSVAWGQGGDTQYF
TGCAGCGTTGCGTGGGGACAGGGTGGGGATACGCAGTATTTT
>NA|NA|TRBV23-1|TRBJ2-1
CASSPWWAGTYNEQFF
TGCGCCAGCAGTCCCTGGTGGGCAGGCACGTATAATGAGCAGTTCTTC
>NA|NA|TRBV6-5|TRBJ2-2
CASSYSRTSGELFF
TGTGCCAGCAGTTACTCGCGAACTTCGGGGGAGCTGTTTTTT
>TRBD2|NA|TRBV7-9|TRBJ2-1
CASSLSLAGTSLRYNEQFF
TGTGCCAGCAGCTTATCCCTAGCGGGAACCAGCCTCCGCTACAATGAGCAGTTCTTC
>NA|once|TRBV25-1|TRBJ2-5
CASSGPGDTQYF
TGTGCCAGCAGTGGCCCCGGGGACACCCAGTACTTC
>NA|NA|TRBV15|TRBJ1-3
CATSREQGSGNTIYF
TGTGCCACCAGCAGAGAACAGGGATCTGGAAACACCATATATTTT
>NA|NA|TRBV30|TRBJ2-7
CAWRTGTSRTDEQYF
TGTGCCTGGAGGACGGGGACCTCTAGGACCGACGAGCAGTACTTC
>TRBD1|NA|TRBV9|TRBJ2-1
CASSVPGGNEQFF
TGTGCCAGCAGCGTACCAGGGGGTAATGAGCAGTTCTTC
>TRBD2|NA|TRBV28|TRBJ2-1
CASCPTSGRTNEQFF
TGTGCCAGCTGCCCGACTAGCGGGAGAACCAATGAGCAGTTCTTC
>TRBD2|NA|TRBV7-2|TRBJ2-3
CASSPSGRPTDTQYF
TGTGCCAGCAGCCCGTCCGGGAGGCCCACAGATACGCAGTATTTT
>TRBD1|NA|TRBV27|TRBJ2-2
CASHLGQGSGELFF
TGTGCCAGTCACCTTGGACAGGGGAGCGGGGAGCTGTTTTTT
>TRBD1|NA|TRBV7-9|TRBJ2-7
CASSLRQGRNYEQYF
TGTGCCAGCAGCCTTAGACAGGGGCGGAACTACGAGCAGTACTTC
>NA|once|TRBV5-4|TRBJ2-7
CASSLGQRSEQYF
TGTGCCAGCAGCTTGGGACAGCGGAGCGAGCAGTACTTC
>NA|NA|TRBV7-2|TRBJ1-2
CAMRTAVGYTF
TGTGCCATGAGGACAGCCGTTGGCTACACCTTC
>NA|once|TRBV7-9|TRBJ1-2
CASSSEGYGYTF
TGTGCCAGCAGCAGTGAAGGGTATGGCTACACCTTC
>NA|NA|TRBV6-1|TRBJ2-7
CASLVGGSYEQYF
TGTGCCAGCCTGGTGGGAGGTTCCTACGAGCAGTACTTC
>NA|NA|TRBV25-1|TRBJ1-4
CASSGGSWFDEKLFF
TGTGCCAGCAGTGGGGGGTCCTGGTTTGATGAAAAACTGTTTTTT
>NA|NA|TRBV19|TRBJ1-1
CASSMKARGLMNTEAFF
TGTGCCAGTAGTATGAAGGCGCGTGGCCTTATGAACACTGAAGCTTTCTTT
>NA|NA|TRBV5-1|TRBJ2-3
CASSPTLSTSWGDMDTQYF
TGCGCCAGCAGCCCGACCCTGTCGACTAGTTGGGGAGACATGGATACGCAGTATTTT
>TRBD2|NA|TRBV27|TRBJ2-7
CASSTSGRRIWDEQYF
TGTGCCAGCAGTACTAGCGGGAGGAGGATCTGGGACGAGCAGTACTTC
>NA|once|TRBV5-1|TRBJ2-7
CASSLAGVTYEQYF
TGCGCCAGCAGCTTGGCAGGGGTTACCTACGAGCAGTACTTC
>TRBD2|NA|TRBV5-1|TRBJ2-1
CASRPLAGARTDYNEQFF
TGCGCCAGCAGGCCTCTAGCGGGAGCTCGTACTGACTACAATGAGCAGTTCTTC
>TRBD2|NA|TRBV5-1|TRBJ2-3
CASSSGLAGEVDTQYF
TGCGCCAGCAGCTCGGGACTAGCGGGAGAAGTAGATACGCAGTATTTT
>NA|NA|TRBV18|TRBJ1-5
CASSPGQGNQPQHF
TGTGCCAGCTCACCGGGGCAGGGAAATCAGCCCCAGCATTTT
>NA|once|TRBV27|TRBJ2-7
CASGYEQYF
TGTGCCAGCGGCTACGAGCAGTACTTC
>NA|NA|TRBV7-9|TRBJ2-7
CASSLGLSNEQYF
TGTGCCAGCAGCTTAGGACTATCGAACGAGCAGTACTTC
>NA|NA|TRBV28|TRBJ2-1
CASSLWPGGANEQFF
TGTGCCAGCAGTTTATGGCCAGGGGGGGCGAATGAGCAGTTCTTC
>NA|NA|TRBV28|TRBJ2-7
CASSSSKLLSYEQYF
TGTGCCAGCAGTAGCTCTAAGCTCCTGTCCTACGAGCAGTACTTC